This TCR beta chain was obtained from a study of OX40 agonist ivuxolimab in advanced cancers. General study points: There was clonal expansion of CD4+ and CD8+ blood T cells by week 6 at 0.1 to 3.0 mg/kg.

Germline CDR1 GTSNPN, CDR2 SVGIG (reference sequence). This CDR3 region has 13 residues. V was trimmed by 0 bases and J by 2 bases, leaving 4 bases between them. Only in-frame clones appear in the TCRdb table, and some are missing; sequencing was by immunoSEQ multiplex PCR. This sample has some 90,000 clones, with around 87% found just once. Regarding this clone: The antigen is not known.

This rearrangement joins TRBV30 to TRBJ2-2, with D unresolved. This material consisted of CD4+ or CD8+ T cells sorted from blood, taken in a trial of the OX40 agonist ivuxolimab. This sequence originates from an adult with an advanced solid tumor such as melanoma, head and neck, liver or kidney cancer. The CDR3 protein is CAWSVRNTGELFF. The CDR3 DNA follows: TGTGCCTGGAGTGTACGAAACACCGGGGAGCTGTTTTTT.